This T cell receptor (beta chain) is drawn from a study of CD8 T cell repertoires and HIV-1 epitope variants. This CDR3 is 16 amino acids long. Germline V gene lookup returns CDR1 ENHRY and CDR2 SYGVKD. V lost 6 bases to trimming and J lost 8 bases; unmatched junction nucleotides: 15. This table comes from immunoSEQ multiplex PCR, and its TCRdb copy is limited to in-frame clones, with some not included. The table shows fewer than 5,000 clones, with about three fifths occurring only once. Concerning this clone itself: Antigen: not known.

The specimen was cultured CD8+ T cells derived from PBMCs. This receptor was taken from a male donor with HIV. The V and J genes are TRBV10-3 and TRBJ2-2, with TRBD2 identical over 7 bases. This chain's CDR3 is CAISPFERDIGGELFF. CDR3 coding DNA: TGTGCCATCAGCCCCTTTGAGCGGGATATTGGAGGGGAGCTGTTTTTT.